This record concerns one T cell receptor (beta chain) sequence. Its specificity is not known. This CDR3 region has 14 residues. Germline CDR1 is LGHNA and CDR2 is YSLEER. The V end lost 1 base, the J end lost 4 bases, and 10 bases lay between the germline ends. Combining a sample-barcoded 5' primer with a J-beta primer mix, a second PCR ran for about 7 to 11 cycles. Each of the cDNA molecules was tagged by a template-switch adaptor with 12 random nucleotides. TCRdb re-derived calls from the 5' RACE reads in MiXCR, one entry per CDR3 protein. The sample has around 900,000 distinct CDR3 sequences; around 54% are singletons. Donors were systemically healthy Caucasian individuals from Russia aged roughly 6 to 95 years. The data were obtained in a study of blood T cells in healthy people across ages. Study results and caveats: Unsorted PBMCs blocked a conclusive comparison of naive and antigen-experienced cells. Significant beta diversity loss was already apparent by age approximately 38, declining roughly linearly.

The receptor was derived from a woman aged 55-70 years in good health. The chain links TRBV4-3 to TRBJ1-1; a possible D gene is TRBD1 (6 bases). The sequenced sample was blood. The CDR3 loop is CASSQGWGATEAFF. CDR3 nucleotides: TGCGCCAGCAGCCAAGGGTGGGGGGCCACTGAAGCTTTCTTT.